This T cell receptor (beta chain) was captured in a study of blood T cell repertoires in COVID-19. The CDR3 length is 14 residues. Germline V gene data show CDR1 as SEHNR and CDR2 as FQNEAQ (reference sequence). V trimming: 1 base; J trimming: 6 bases; junction bases outside the gene matches: 5. Per the original methods: Scientists estimated how many nucleated cells there were by amplifying reference gene primers. Only in-frame clones appear in the TCRdb table, and some are missing; sequencing was by immunoSEQ multiplex PCR. V and J calls and clone size follow that table, whereas D and trimming were derived from the DNA. The table includes hundreds of thousands of clones, 75% to 85% detected once. This clone was recorded only once.

The sequencing sample was made of peripheral blood. The genes are TRBV7-9 and TRBJ2-7; 8 bases line up with TRBD1. This sequence originates from a woman in her seventies with acute or convalescent COVID-19. CDR3: CASSLGTGFAEQYF. DNA of the CDR3: TGTGCCAGCAGCTTAGGGACAGGGTTCGCCGAGCAGTACTTC.